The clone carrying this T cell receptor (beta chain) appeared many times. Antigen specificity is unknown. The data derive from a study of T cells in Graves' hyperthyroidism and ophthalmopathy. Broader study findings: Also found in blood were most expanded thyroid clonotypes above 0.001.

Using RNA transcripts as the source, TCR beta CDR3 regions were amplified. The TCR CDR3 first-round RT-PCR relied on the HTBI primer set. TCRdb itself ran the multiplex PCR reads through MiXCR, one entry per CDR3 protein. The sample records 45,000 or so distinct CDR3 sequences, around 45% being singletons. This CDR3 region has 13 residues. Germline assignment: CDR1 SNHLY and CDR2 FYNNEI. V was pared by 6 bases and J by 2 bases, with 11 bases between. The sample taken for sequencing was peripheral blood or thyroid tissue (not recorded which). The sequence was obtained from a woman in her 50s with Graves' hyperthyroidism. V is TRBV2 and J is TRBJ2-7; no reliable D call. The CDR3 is CASRPDITYEQYF. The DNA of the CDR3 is TGTGCCAGCAGACCAGACATTACCTACGAGCAGTACTTC.